This T cell receptor beta chain was captured by sequencing in a study of spatial heterogeneity in lung cancer. The wider study: Consistent detection of more beta-chain than alpha-chain sequences was observed. The study, taken as a whole, reports: Follow-up blood showed ubiquitous expanded tumor TCRs less than blood at resection did.

The time point is: sample taken at primary tumor resection. No cells were sorted before sequencing. The whole RNA sequenced was extracted from tumor, nontumor lung or frozen PBMC. The donor population consisted of 72 patients with untreated, early-stage non-small cell lung cancer. All TCR cDNA molecules were individually tagged with a unique molecular identifier. TCRdb passed the 5' RACE reads through MiXCR, listing each CDR3 protein once. This table has just under 95,000 distinct CDR3 sequences, about 12% appearing once. Germline values: CDR1 SGHAT, CDR2 FQDESV (reference sequence). There are 15 residues in the CDR3. The ends lost 6 bases at V and 4 bases at J; junction bases unmatched: 6. In this sample, this clonotype turned up a few times. What it binds is not known.

Sequenced material: PBMCs, taken at surgery. The receptor's source is a male donor with early-stage non-small cell lung cancer. This chain links TRBV11-1 with TRBJ2-1; TRBD2 agrees at 10 bases. The CDR3 DNA sequence: TGTGCCAGCAGATCCACTAGCGGGGATTACAATGAGCAGTTCTTC. It encodes CASRSTSGDYNEQFF.